This TCR beta chain derives from a study of shared clonotypes between healthy human individuals. Profiled with immunoSEQ multiplex PCR; TCRdb holds only in-frame clones, not every one. The table includes 600,000 or so clones, approximately 95% detected once. V was cut by 1 base and J by 3 bases, with 18 bases left in between. The germline gives CDR1 LGHNA, CDR2 YNFKEQ. This CDR3 contains 17 residues. Naive CD8 populations comprised CD45RO-negative cells positively selected for CCR7, excluding terminally differentiated effector memory CD45RA+ cells. The V gene is TRBV4-2, the J gene TRBJ1-1; TRBD1 might be the D (6 bases). This TCR derives from a woman aged 30 to 39 in good health. The sample was naive CD8+ T cells sorted from blood. The CDR3 loop is CASSQVWGPVGDTEAFF. As DNA, the CDR3 is TGTGCCAGCAGCCAAGTGTGGGGGCCGGTAGGGGACACTGAAGCTTTCTTT.